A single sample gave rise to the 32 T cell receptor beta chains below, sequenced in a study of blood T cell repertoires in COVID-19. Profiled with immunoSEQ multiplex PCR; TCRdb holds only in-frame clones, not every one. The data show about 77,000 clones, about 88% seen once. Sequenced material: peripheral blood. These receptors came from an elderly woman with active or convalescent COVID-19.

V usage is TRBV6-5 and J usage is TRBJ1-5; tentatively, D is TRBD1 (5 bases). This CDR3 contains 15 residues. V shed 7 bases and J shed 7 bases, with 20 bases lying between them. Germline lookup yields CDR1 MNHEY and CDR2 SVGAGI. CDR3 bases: TGTGCCAGCACCGAGACCGGGGGTCGGGGACAGCCCCAGCATTTT. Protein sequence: CASTETGGRGQPQHF.

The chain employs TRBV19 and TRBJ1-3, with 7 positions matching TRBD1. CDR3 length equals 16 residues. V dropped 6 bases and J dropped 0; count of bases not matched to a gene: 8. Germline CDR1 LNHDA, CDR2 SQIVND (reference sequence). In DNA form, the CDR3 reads TGTGCCAGTAGGGGATCGGGACAGCCCTCTGGAAACACCATATATTTT. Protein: CASRGSGQPSGNTIYF.

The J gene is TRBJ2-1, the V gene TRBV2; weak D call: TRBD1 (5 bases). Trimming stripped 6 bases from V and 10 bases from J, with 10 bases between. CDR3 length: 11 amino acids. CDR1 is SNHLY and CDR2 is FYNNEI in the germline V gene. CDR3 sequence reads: CASRTGLEQFF. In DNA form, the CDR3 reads TGTGCCAGCAGAACAGGTCTGGAGCAGTTCTTC.

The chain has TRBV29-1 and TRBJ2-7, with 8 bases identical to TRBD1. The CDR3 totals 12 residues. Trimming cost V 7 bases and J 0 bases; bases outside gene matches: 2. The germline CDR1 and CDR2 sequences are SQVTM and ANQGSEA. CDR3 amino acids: CSAGQGSYEQYF. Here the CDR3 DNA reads TGCAGCGCTGGACAGGGCTCCTACGAGCAGTACTTC.

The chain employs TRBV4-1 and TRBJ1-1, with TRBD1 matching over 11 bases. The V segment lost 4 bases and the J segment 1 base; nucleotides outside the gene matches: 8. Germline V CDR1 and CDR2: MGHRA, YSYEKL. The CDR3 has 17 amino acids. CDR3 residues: CASSPIGQGATNTEAFF. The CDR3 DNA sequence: TGCGCCAGCAGCCCTATAGGACAGGGGGCGACGAACACTGAAGCTTTCTTT.

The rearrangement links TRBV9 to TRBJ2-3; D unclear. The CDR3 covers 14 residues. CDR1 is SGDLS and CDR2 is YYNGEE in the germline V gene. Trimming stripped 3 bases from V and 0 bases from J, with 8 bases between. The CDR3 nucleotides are TGTGCCAGCAGCGCCGCGGATAGCACAGATACGCAGTATTTT. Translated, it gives CASSAADSTDTQYF.

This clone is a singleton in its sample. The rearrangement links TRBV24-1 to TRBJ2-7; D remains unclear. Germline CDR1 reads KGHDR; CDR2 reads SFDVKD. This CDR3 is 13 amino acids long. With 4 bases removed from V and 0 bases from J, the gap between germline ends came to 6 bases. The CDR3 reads CATSDPHSYEQYF. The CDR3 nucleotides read TGTGCCACCAGTGACCCACACTCCTACGAGCAGTACTTC.

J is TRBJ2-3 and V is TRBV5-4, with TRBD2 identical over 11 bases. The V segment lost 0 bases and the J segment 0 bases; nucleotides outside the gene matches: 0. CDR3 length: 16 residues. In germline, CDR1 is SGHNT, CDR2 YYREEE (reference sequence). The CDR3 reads CASSLGLAGSTDTQYF. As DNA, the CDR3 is TGTGCCAGCAGCTTGGGACTAGCGGGGAGCACAGATACGCAGTATTTT.

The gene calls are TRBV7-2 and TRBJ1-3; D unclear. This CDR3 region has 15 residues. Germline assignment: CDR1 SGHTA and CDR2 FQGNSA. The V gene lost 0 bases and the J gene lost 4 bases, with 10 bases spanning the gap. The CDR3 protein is CASSLAPSRGNTIYF. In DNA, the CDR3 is TGTGCCAGCAGCTTAGCACCCTCCAGGGGAAACACCATATATTTT.

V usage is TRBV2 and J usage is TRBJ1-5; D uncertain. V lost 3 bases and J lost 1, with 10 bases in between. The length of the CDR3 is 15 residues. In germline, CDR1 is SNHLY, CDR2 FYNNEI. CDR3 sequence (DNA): TGTGCCAGCAGTGAGGCACGCGGCAGCAATCAGCCCCAGCATTTT. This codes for CASSEARGSNQPQHF.

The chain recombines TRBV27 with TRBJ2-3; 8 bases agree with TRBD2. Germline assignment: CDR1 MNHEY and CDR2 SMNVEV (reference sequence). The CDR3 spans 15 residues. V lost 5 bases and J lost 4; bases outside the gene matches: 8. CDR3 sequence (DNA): TGTGCCAGCAGTCCCTTAGCGGGGATCTCAGATACGCAGTATTTT. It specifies CASSPLAGISDTQYF.

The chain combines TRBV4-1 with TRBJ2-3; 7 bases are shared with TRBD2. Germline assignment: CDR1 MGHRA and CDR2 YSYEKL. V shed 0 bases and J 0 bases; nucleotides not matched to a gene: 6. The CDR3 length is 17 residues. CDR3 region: CASSQEPAGPSTDTQYF. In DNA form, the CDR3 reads TGCGCCAGCAGCCAAGAGCCAGCGGGGCCTAGCACAGATACGCAGTATTTT.

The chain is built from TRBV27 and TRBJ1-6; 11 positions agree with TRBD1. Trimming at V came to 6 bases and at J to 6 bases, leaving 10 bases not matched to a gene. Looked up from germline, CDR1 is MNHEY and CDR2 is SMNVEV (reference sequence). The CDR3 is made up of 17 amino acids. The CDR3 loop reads CASRPDRGRRGNSPLHF. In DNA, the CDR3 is TGTGCCAGCAGGCCGGACAGGGGGCGCCGAGGTAATTCACCCCTCCACTTT.

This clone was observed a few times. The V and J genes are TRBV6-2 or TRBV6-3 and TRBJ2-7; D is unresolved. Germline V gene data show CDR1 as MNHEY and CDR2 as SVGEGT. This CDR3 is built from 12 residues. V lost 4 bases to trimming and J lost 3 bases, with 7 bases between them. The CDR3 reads CASSFFGYEQYF. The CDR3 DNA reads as TGTGCCAGCAGTTTCTTCGGCTACGAGCAGTACTTC.

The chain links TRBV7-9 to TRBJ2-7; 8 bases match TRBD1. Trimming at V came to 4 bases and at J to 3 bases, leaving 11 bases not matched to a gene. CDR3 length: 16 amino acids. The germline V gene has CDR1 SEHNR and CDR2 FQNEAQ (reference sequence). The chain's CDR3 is CASSSKGQGTDYEQYF. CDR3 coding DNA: TGTGCCAGCAGCTCGAAAGGACAGGGAACCGACTACGAGCAGTACTTC.

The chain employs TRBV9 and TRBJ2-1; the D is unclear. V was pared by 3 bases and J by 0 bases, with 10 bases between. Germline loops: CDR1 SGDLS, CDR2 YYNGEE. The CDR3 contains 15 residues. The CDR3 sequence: CASSATPSSYNEQFF. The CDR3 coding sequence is TGTGCCAGCAGCGCGACACCGAGCTCCTACAATGAGCAGTTCTTC.

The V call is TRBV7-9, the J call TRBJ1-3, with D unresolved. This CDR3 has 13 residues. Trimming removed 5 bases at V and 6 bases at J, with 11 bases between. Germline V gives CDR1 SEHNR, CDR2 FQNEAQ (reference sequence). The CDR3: CASSPGGENTIYF. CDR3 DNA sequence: TGTGCCAGCAGCCCAGGCGGGGAAAACACCATATATTTT.

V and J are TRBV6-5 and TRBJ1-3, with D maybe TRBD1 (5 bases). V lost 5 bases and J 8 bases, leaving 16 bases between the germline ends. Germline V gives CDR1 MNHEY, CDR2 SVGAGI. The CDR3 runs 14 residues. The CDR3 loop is CASSPGLPVDTIYF. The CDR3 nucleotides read TGTGCCAGCAGTCCGGGACTCCCAGTAGACACCATATATTTT.

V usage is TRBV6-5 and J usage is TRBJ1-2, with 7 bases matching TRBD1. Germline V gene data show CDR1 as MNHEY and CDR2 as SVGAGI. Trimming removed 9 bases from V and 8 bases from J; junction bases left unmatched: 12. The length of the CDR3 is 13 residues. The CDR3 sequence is CARSRDSFGGYTF. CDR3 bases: TGTGCCAGAAGCCGGGACAGCTTTGGCGGCTACACCTTC.

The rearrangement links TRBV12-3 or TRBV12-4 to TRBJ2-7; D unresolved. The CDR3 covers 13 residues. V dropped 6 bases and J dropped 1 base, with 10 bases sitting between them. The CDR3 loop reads CASRTTVSYEQYF. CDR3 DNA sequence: TGTGCCAGCAGAACCACAGTTTCCTACGAGCAGTACTTC.

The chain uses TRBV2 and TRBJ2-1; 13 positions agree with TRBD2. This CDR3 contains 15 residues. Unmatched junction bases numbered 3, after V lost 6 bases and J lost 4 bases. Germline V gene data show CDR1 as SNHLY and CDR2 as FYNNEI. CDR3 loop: CASSLTSGGYNEQFF. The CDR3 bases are TGTGCCAGCAGCCTGACTAGCGGGGGGTACAATGAGCAGTTCTTC.

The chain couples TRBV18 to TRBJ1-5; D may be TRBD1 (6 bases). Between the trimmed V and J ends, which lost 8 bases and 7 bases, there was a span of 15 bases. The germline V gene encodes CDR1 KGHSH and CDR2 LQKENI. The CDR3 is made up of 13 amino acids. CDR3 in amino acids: CASKRAGDQPQHF. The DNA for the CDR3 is TGTGCCAGCAAAAGGGCAGGGGACCAGCCCCAGCATTTT.

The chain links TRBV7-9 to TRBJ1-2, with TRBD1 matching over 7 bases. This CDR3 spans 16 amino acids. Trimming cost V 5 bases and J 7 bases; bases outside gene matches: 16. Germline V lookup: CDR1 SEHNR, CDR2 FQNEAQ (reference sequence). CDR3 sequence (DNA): TGTGCCAGCAGCACCCTAAGACAGGGAGGATCTCTTGGCTACACCTTC. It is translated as CASSTLRQGGSLGYTF.

The CDR3: CASSSQAGGTDTQYF. CDR3 in DNA: TGTGCCAGCAGTTCGCAAGCGGGAGGGACAGATACGCAGTATTTT. The chain carries TRBV28 and TRBJ2-3; 10 nucleotides align to TRBD2. This CDR3 has 15 amino acids. V was pared by 4 bases and J by 3 bases, with 4 bases of the junction left unmatched. The germline V gene encodes CDR1 MDHEN and CDR2 SYDVKM.

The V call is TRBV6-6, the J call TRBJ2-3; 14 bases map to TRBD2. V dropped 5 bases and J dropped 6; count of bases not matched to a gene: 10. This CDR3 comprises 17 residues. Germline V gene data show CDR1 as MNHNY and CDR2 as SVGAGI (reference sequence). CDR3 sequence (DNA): TGTGCCAGCAGTCGTCGACTAGCGGGGGGGCAGGTGGATACGCAGTATTTT. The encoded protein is CASSRRLAGGQVDTQYF.

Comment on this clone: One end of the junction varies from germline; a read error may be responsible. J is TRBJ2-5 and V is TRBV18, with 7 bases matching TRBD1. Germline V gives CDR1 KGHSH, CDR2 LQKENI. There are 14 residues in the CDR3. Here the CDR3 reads CASSTPTGSETQYF. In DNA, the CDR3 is TGTGCCAGCTCAACACCGACAGGGTCCGAGACCCAGTACTTC.

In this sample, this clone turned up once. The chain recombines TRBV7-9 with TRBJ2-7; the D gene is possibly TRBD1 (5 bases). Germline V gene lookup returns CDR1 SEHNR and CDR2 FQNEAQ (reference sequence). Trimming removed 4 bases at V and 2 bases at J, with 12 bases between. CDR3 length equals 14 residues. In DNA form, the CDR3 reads TGTGCCAGCAGCTCGCCAGGGATGGCCTACGAGCAGTACTTC. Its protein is CASSSPGMAYEQYF.

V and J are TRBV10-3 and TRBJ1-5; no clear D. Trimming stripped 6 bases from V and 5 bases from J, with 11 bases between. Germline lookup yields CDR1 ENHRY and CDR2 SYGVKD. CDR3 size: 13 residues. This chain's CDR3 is CAISPEADQPQHF. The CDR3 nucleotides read TGTGCCATCAGCCCCGAGGCGGATCAGCCCCAGCATTTT.

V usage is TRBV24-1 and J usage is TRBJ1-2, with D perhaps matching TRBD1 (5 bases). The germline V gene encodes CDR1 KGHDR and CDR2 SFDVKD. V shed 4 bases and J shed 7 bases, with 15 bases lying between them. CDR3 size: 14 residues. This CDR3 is CATSDSDRRGGYTF. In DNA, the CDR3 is TGTGCCACCAGTGACTCTGACAGAAGAGGTGGCTACACCTTC.

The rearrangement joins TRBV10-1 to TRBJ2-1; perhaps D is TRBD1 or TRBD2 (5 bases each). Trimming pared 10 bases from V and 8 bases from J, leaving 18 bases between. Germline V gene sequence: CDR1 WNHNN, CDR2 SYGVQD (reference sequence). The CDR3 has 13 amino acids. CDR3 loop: CATSGPPRDEQFF. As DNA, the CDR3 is TGCGCCACCAGCGGACCCCCCAGGGATGAGCAGTTCTTC.

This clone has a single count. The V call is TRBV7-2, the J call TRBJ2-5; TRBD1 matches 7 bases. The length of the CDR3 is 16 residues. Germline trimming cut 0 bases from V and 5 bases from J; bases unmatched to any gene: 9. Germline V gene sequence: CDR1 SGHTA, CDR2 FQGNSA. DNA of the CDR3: TGTGCCAGCAGCTTAGCGCTCGGGCTCAGGGGGGAGACCCAGTACTTC. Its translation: CASSLALGLRGETQYF.

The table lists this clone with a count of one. CDR3 sequence: CASSPRDRDTYGYTF. Written as DNA, the CDR3 is TGTGCCAGTAGTCCCCGGGACAGGGACACCTATGGCTACACCTTC. The rearrangement links TRBV19 to TRBJ1-2; 9 bases are a match to TRBD1. Germline assignment: CDR1 LNHDA and CDR2 SQIVND (reference sequence). This CDR3 has 15 residues. The ends lost 5 bases at V and 4 bases at J; junction bases unmatched: 8.